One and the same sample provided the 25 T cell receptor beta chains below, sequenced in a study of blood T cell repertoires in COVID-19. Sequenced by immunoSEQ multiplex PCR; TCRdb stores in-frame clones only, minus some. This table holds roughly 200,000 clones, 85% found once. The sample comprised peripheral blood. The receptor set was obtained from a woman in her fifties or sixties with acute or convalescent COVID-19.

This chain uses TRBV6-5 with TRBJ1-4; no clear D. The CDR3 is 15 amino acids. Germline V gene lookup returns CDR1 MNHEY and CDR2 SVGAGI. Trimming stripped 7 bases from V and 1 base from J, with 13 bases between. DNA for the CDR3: TGTGCCAGCACCCCCTCGCGGGGAACTAATGAAAAACTGTTTTTT. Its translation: CASTPSRGTNEKLFF.

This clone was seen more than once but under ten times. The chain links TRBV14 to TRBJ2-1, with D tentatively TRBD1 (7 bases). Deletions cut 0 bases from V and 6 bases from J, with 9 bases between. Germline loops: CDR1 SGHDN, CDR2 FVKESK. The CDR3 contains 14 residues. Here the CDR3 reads CASSQDRGVNEQFF. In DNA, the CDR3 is TGTGCCAGCAGCCAAGACAGGGGGGTCAATGAGCAGTTCTTC.

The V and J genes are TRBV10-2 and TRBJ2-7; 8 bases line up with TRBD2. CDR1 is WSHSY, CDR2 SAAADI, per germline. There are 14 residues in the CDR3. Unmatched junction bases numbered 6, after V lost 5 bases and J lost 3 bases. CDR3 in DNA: TGCGCCAGCAGTCCCCGGACTAGCAGCTACGAGCAGTACTTC. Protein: CASSPRTSSYEQYF.

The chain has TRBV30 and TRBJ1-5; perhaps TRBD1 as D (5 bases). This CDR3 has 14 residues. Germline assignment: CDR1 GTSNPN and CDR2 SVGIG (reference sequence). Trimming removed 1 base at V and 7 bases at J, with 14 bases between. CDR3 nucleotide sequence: TGTGCCTGGAGTGGAGGCAGGGCCGGACAGCCCCAGCATTTT. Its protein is CAWSGGRAGQPQHF.

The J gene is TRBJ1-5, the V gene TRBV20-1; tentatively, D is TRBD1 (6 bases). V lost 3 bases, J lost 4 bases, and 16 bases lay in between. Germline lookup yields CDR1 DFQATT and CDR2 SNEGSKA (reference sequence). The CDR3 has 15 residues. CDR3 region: CSASPLPRGNQPQHF. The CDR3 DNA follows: TGCAGTGCTAGTCCCCTCCCCAGGGGAAATCAGCCCCAGCATTTT.

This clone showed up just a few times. CDR3 protein: CASSLIPGEQFF. The CDR3 DNA sequence: TGTGCCAGCAGCTTAATCCCGGGGGAGCAGTTCTTC. The rearrangement uses TRBV7-3 and TRBJ2-1; a possible D gene is TRBD2 (5 bases). Trimming shortened V by 1 base and J by 10 bases, and 8 bases separated the two germline ends. The CDR3 loop spans 12 amino acids. Germline V lookup: CDR1 SGHTA, CDR2 FQGTGA.

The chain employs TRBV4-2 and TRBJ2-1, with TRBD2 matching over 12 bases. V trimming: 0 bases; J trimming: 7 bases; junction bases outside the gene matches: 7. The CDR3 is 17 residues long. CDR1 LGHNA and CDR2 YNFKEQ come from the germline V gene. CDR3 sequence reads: CASSQEPSGRAGNEQFF. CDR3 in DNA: TGTGCCAGCAGCCAAGAGCCTAGCGGGAGGGCGGGGAATGAGCAGTTCTTC.

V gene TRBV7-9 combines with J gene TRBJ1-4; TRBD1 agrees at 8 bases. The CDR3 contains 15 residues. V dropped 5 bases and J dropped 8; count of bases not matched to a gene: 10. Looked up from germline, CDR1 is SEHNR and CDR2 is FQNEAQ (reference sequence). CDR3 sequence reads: CASSQGQGFLEKLFF. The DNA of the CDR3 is TGTGCCAGCAGCCAAGGACAGGGCTTTTTGGAAAAACTGTTTTTT.

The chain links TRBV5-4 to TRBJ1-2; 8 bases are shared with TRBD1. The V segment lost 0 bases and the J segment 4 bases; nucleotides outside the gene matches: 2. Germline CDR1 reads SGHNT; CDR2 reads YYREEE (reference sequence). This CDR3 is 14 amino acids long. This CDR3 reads CASSLVGQGYGYTF. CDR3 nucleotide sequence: TGTGCCAGCAGCTTGGTCGGACAGGGCTATGGCTACACCTTC.

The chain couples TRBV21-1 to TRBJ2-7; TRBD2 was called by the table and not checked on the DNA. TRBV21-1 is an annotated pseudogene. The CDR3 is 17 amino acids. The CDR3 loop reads CASSKRGGLAAPYEQYV. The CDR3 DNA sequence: TGTGCCAGCAGCAAAAGAGGGGGACTAGCGGCTCCCTACGAGCAGTACGTC.

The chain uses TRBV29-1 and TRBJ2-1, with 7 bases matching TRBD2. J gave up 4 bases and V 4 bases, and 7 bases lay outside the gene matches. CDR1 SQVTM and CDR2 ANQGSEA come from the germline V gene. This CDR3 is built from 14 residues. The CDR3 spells CSVALSSGYNEQFF. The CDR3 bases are TGCAGCGTTGCCCTGTCTAGCGGTTACAATGAGCAGTTCTTC.

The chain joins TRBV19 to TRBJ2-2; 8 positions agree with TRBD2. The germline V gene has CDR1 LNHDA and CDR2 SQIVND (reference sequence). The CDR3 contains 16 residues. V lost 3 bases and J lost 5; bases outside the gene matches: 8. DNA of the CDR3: TGTGCCAGTAGTATTACGGCGGGAGGCTATACCGGGGAGCTGTTTTTT. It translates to CASSITAGGYTGELFF.

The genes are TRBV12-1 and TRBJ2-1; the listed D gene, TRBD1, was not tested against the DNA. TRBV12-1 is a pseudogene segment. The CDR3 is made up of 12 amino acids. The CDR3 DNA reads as TGTGCCAGTTCGACAGCGACCAATGAGCAGTTCTTC. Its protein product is CASSTATNEQFF.

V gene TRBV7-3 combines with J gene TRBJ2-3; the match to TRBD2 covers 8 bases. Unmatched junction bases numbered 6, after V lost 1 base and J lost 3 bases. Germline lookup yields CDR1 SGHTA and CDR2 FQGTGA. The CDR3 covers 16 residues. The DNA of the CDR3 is TGTGCCAGCAGCTTAATGTCCAGCGGGAGTACAGATACGCAGTATTTT. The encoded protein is CASSLMSSGSTDTQYF. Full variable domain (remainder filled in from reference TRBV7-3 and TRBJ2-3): GAGVSQTPSNKVTEKGKYVELRCDPISGHTALYWYRQSLGQGPEFLIYFQGTGAADDSGLPNDRFFAVRPEGSVSTLKIQRTERGDSAVYLCASSLMSSGSTDTQYFGPGTRLTVL.

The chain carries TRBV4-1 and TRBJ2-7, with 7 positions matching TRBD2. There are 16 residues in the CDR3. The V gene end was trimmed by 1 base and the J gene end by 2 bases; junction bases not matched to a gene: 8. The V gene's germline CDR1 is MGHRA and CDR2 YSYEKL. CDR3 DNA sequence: TGCGCCAGCAGCCAAGCCCCAGGGAGGGTAACCTACGAGCAGTACTTC. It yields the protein CASSQAPGRVTYEQYF.

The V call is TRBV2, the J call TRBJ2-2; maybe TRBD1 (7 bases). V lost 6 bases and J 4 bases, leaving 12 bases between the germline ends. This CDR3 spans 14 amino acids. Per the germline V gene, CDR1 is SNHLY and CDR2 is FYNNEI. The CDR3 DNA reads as TGTGCCAGCAGAGGGGGGACAGTCACCGGGGAGCTGTTTTTT. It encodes CASRGGTVTGELFF.

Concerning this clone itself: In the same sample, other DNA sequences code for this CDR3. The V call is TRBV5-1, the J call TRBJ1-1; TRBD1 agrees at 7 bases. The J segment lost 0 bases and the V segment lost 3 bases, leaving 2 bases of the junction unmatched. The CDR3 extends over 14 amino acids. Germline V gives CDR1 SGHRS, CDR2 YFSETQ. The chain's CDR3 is CASSSGQLNTEAFF. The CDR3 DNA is TGCGCCAGCAGCTCGGGACAGCTGAACACTGAAGCTTTCTTT. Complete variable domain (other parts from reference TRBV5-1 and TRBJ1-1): KAGVTQTPRYLIKTRGQQVTLSCSPISGHRSVSWYQQTPGQGLQFLFEYFSETQRNKGNFPGRFSGRQFSNSRSEMNVSTLELGDSALYLCASSSGQLNTEAFFGQGTRLTVV.

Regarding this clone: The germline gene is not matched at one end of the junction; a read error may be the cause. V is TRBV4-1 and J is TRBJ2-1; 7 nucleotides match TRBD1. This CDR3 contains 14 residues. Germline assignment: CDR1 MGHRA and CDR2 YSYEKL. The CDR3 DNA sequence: TGCGCCAGCAGCCGGACAGGTTCCTTCAATGAGCAGTTCTTC. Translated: CASSRTGSFNEQFF.

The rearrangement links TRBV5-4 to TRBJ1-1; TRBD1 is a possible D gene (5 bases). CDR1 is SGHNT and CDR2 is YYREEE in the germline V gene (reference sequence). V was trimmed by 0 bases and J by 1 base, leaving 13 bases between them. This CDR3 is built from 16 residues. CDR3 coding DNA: TGTGCCAGCAGCTTGGAACCGGGACTCGCGAACACTGAAGCTTTCTTT. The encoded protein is CASSLEPGLANTEAFF.

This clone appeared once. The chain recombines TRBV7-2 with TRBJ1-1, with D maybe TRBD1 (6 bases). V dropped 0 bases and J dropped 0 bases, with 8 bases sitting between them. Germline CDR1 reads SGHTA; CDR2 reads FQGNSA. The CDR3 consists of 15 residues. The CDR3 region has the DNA TGTGCCAGCAGCTTAGCAAGGGACATGAACACTGAAGCTTTCTTT. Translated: CASSLARDMNTEAFF.

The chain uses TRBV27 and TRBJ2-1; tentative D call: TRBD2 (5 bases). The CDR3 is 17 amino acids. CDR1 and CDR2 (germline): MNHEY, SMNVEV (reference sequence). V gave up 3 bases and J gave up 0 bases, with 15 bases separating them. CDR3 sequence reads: CASSFLSSGSSYNEQFF. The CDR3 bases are TGTGCCAGCAGTTTCCTCTCGTCGGGAAGCTCCTACAATGAGCAGTTCTTC.

The CDR3 protein is CASSTMSSYNEQFF. CDR3 nucleotide sequence: TGTGCCAGCAGCACTATGAGCTCCTACAATGAGCAGTTCTTC. The V call is TRBV6-6, the J call TRBJ2-1, with unresolved D. V lost 6 bases and J lost 0, with 9 bases in between. Germline CDR1 is MNHNY and CDR2 is SVGAGI (reference sequence). The CDR3 has 14 residues.

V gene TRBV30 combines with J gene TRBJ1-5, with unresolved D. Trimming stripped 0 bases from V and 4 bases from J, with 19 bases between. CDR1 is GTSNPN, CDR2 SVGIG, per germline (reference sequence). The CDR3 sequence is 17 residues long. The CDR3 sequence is CAWSVARRSGLNQPQHF. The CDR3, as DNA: TGTGCCTGGAGTGTAGCCCGGAGAAGCGGGCTAAATCAGCCCCAGCATTTT.

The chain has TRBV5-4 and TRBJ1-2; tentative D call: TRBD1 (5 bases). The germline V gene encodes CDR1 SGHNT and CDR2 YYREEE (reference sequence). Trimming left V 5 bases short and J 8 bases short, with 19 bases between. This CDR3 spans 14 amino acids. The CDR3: CASSSGLYEGGYTF. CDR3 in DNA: TGTGCCAGCAGTTCGGGACTTTACGAGGGAGGCTACACCTTC.

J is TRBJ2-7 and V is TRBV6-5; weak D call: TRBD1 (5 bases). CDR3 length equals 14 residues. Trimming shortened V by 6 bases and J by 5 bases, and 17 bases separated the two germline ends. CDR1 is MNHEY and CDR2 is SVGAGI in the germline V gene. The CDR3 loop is CASSRSRDGHEQYF. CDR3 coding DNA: TGTGCCAGCAGCCGAAGCAGGGATGGTCACGAGCAGTACTTC.